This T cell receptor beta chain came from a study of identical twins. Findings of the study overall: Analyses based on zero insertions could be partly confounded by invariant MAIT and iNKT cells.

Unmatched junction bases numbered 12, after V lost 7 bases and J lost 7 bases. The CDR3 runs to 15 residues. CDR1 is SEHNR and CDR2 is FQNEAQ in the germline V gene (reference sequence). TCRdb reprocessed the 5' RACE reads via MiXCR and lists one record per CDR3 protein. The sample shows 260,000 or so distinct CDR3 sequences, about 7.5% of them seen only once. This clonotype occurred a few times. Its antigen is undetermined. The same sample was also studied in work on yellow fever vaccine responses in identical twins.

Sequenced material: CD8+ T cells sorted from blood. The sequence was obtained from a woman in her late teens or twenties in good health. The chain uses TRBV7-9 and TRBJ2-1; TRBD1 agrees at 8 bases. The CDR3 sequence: CASTSGGPGRNEQFF. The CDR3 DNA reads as TGTGCCAGCACCTCAGGGGGCCCGGGGAGGAATGAGCAGTTCTTC.